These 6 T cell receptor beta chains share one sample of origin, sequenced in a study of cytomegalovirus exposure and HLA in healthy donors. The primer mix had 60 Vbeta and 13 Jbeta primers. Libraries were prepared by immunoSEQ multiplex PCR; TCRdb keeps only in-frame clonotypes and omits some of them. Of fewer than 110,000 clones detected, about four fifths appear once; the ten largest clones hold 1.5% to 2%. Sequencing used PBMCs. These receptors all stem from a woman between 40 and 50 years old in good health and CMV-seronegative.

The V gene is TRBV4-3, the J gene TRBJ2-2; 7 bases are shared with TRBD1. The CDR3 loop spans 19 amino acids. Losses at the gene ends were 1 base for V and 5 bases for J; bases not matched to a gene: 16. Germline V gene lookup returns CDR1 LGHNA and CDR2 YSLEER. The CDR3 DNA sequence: TGCGCCAGCAGCCAAGGCCCCCAACAGGGGAGTAGGATAACCGGGGAGCTGTTTTTT. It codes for CASSQGPQQGSRITGELFF.

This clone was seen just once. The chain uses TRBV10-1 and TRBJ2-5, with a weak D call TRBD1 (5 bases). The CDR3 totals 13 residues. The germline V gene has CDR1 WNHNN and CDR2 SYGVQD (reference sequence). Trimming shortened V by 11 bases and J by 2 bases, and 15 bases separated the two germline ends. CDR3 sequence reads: CADPDRAQETQYF. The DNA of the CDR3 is TGCGCCGACCCAGACAGAGCTCAAGAGACCCAGTACTTC.

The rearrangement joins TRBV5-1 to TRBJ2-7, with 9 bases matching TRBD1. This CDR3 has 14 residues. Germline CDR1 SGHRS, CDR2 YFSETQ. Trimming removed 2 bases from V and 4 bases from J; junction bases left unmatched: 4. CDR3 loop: CASSFGQGKYEQYF. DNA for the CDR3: TGCGCCAGCAGCTTTGGACAGGGGAAATACGAGCAGTACTTC.

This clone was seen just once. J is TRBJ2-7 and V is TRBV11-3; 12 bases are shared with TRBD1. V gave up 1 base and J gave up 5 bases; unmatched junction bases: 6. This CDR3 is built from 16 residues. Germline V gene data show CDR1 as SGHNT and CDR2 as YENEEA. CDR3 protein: CASSLVSGTGGDEQYF. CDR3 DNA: TGTGCCAGCAGCTTAGTTTCGGGGACAGGGGGCGACGAGCAGTACTTC.

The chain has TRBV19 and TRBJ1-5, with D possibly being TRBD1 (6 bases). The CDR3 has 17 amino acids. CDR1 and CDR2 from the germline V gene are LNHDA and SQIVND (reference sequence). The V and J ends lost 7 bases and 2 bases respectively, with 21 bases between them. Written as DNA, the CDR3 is TGTGCCAGTATTCCGGAGGGGGGGGTGGATGGCAATCAGCCCCAGCATTTT. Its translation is CASIPEGGVDGNQPQHF. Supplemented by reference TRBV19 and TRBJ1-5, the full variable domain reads DGGITQSPKYLFRKEGQNVTLSCEQNLNHDAMYWYRQDPGQGLRLIYYSQIVNDFQKGDIAEGYSVSREKKESFPLTVTSAQKNPTAFYLCASIPEGGVDGNQPQHFGDGTRLSIL.

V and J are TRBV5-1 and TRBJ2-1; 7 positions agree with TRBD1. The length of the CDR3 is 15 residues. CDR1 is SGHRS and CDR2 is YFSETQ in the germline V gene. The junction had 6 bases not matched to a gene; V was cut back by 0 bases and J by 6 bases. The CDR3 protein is CASSLVQGQGNEQFF. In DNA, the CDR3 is TGCGCCAGCAGCTTGGTACAGGGGCAGGGCAATGAGCAGTTCTTC.